The 5 T cell receptor beta chains given below trace back to one sample, sequenced in a study of CD8 T cells in Susac syndrome. Random hexamers served to reverse transcribe roughly 0.5 to 1 ug RNA. TCRdb independently ran MiXCR on the immunoSEQ multiplex PCR reads; one entry per CDR3 protein. The table lists roughly 100,000 distinct CDR3 sequences, about 94% of them singletons. The material sequenced was CD4+ T cells from PBMCs. The receptors were gathered from a human donor with Susac syndrome.

V gene TRBV2 combines with J gene TRBJ2-7; D perhaps matches TRBD2 (5 bases). The germline V gene has CDR1 SNHLY and CDR2 FYNNEI. The CDR3 spans 11 residues. Deletions cut 10 bases from V and 3 bases from J, with 10 bases between. This CDR3 reads CAINRDYEQYF. CDR3 sequence (DNA): TGTGCCATTAACCGGGACTACGAGCAGTACTTC. Full variable domain (remainder filled in from reference TRBV2 and TRBJ2-7): EPEVTQTPSHQVTQMGQEVILRCVPISNHLYFYWYRQILGQKVEFLVSFYNNEISEKSEIFDDQFSVERPDGSNFTLKIRSTKLEDSAMYFCAINRDYEQYFGPGTRLTVT.

The gene calls are TRBV25-1 and TRBJ2-3; 9 nucleotides align to TRBD1. The V segment lost 1 base and the J segment 9 bases; nucleotides outside the gene matches: 5. CDR3 length equals 14 residues. In germline, CDR1 is MGHDK, CDR2 SYGVNS. The CDR3 bases are TGTGCCAGCAGTGAATCCGGGACAGGGCGGACGCAGTATTTT. It specifies CASSESGTGRTQYF.

The chain couples TRBV7-8 to TRBJ2-7; 10 nucleotides agree with TRBD2. The CDR3 sequence is 16 residues long. V shed 1 base and J 3 bases; nucleotides not matched to a gene: 6. The germline CDR1 and CDR2 sequences are SGHVS and FQNEAQ. The CDR3 DNA sequence: TGTGCCAGCAGCTTAGTCGGTAGCGGGGGGATCTACGAGCAGTACTTC. This encodes CASSLVGSGGIYEQYF.

The CDR3 here is CASSFVEGQGYTF. The CDR3 DNA reads TGTGCCAGCAGCTTCGTAGAGGGGCAAGGCTACACCTTC. The chain joins TRBV5-4 to TRBJ1-2; D is possibly TRBD1 (5 bases). The CDR3 consists of 13 residues. Trimming took 2 bases from V and 8 from J, leaving 13 bases between them. Germline V lookup: CDR1 SGHNT, CDR2 YYREEE (reference sequence).

The V gene is TRBV6-4, the J gene TRBJ2-1; D tentatively reads TRBD1 or TRBD2 (6 bases each). From germline, CDR1 is MRHNA and CDR2 SNTAGT. The CDR3 sequence is 14 residues long. V lost 7 bases, J lost 1 base, and 11 bases lay in between. The CDR3: CASKRGPSYNEQFF. DNA for the CDR3: TGTGCCAGCAAACGGGGGCCTTCCTACAATGAGCAGTTCTTC.